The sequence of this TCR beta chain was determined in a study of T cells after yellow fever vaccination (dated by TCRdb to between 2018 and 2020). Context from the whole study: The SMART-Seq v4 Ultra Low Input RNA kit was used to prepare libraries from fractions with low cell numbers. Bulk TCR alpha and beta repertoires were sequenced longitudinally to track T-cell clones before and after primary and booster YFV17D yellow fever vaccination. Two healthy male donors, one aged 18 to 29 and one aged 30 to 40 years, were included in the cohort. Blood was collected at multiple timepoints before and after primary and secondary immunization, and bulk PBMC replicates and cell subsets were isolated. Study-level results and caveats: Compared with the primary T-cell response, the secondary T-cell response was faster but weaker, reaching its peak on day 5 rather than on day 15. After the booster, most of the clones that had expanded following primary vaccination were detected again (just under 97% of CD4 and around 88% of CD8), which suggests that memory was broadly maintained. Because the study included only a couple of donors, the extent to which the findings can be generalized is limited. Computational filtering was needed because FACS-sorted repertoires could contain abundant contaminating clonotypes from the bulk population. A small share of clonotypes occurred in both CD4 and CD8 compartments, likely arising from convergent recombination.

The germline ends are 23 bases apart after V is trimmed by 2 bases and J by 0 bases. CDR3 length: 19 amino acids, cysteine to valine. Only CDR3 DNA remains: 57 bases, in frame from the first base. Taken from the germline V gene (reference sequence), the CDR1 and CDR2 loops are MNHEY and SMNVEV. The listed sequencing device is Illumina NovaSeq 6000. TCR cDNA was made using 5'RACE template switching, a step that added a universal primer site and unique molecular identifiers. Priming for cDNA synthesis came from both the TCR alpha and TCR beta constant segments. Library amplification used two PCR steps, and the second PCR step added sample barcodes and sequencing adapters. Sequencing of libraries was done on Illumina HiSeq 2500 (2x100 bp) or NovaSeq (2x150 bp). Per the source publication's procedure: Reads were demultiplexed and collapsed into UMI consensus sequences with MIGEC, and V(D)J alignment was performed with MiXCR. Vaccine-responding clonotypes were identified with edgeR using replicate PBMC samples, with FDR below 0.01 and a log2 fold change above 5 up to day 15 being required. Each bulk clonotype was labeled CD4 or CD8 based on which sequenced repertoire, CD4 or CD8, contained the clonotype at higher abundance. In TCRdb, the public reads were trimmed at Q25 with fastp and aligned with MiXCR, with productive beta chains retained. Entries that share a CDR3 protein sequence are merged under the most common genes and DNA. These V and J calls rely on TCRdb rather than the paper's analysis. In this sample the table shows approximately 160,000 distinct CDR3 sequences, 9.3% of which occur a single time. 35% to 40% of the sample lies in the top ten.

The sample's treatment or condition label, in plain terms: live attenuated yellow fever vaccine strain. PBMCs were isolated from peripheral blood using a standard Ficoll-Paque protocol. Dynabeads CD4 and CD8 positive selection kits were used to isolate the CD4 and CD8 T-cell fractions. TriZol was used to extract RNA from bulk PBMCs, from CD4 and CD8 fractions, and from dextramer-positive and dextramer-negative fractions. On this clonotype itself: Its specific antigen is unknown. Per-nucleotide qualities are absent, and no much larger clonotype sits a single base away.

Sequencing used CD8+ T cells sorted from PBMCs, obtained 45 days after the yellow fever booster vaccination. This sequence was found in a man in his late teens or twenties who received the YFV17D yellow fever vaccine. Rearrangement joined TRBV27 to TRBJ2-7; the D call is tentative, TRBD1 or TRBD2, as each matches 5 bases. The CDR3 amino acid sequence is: CASSLPYLLGRDLSYEQYV. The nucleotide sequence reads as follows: TGTGCCAGCAGTTTACCCTACCTCCTGGGCAGGGACCTCTCCTACGAGCAGTACGTC.